This T cell receptor beta chain came from a study of blood T cell repertoires in COVID-19. Turning to the study itself: Some COVID-19 samples were acute and others convalescent; all came from the United States, Italy and Spain. From T cells, B-cell-depleted T cells, or PBMCs came the material, which was cDNA or gDNA.

Sequenced by immunoSEQ multiplex PCR; TCRdb stores in-frame clones only, minus some. The table lists roughly 70,000 clones, roughly nine tenths of them singletons. This receptor was taken from a woman older than 75 with acute or convalescent COVID-19. The sample taken for sequencing was peripheral blood.

CDR3 DNA sequence: TGCGCCAGCAGGAGGCTAGCGGGAGAGGGCAATGAGCAGTTCTTC. Its protein is CASRRLAGEGNEQFF. V gene TRBV5-1 combines with J gene TRBJ2-1, with 10 positions matching TRBD2. The germline V gene has CDR1 SGHRS and CDR2 YFSETQ. The CDR3 length is 15 residues. The V gene end was trimmed by 5 bases and the J gene end by 6 bases; junction bases not matched to a gene: 8.